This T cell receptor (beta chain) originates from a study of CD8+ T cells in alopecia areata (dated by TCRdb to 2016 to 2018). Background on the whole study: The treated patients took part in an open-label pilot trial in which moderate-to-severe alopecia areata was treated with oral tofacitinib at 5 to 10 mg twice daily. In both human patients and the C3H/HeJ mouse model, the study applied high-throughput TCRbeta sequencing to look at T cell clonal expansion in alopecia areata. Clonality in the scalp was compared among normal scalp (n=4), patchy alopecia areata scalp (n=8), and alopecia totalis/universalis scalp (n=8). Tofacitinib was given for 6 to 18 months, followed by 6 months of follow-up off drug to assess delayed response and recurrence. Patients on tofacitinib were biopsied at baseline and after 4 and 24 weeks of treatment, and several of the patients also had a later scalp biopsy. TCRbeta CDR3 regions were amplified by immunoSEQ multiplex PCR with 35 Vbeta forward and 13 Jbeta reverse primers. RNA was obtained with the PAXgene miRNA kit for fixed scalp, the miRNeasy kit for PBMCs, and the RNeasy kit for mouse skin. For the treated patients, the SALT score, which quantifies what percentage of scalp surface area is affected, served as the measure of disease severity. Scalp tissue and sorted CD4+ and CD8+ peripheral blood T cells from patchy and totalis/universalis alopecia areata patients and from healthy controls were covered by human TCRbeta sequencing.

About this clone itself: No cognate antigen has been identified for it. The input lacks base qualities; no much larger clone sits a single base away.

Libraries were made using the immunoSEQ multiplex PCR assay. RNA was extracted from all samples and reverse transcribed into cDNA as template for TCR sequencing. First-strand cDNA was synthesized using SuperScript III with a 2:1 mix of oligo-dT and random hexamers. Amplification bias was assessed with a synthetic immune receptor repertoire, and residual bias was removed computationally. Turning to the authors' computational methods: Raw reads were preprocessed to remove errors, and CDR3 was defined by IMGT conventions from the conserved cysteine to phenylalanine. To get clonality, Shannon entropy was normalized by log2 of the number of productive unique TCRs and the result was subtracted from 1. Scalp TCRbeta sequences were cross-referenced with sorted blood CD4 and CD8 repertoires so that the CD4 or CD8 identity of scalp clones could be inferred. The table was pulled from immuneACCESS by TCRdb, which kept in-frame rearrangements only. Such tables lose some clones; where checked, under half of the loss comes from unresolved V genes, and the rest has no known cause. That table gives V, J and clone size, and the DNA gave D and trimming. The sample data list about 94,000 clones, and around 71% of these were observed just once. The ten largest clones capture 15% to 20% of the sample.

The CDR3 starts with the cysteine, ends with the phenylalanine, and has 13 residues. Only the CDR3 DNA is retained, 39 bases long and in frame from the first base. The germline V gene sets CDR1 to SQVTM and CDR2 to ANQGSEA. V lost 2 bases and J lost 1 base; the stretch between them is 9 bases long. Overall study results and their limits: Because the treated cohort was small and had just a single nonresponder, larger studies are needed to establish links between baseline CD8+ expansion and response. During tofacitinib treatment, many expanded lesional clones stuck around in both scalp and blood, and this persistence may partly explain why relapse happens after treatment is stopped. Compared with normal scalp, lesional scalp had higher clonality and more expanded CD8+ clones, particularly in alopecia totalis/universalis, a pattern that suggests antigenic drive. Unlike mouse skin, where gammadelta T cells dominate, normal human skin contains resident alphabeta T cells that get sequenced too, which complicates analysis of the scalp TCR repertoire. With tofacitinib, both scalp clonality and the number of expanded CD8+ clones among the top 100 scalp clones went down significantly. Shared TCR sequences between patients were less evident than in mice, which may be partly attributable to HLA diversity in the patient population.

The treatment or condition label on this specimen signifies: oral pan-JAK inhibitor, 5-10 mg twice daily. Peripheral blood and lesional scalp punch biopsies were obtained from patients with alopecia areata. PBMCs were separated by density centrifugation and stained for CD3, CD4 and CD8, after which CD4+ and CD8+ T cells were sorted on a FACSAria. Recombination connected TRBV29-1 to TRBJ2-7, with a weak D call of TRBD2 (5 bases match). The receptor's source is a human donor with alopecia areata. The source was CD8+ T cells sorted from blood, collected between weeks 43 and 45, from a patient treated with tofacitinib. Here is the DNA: TGCAGCGTTGAAAGCGGATCTTCCTACGAGCAGTACTTC. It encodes CSVESGSSYEQYF.